This T cell receptor (beta chain) came from a study of cytomegalovirus exposure and HLA in healthy donors (dated by TCRdb to about 2017). Describing the broader study: An earlier analysis of 587 of the donors reported 276 Gb of sequence data and 95 million to 130 million unique TCR beta sequences obtained from some 170 million T cells. Roughly 300 gigabases of sequencing data and tens of millions of unique TCR sequences were included in an early release covering roughly 600 HLA-typed donors. High-throughput TCR immunosequencing, statistical association of individual TCRs with disease status, and machine learning were combined to predict cytomegalovirus infection status. Donor age, sex, ethnicity and CMV serostatus were compiled together with the repertoire data. The genetic ancestry cluster associated with self-reported Caucasian donors included about 81% of the 398 genotyped donors. Rather than using new phenotypic data, the later analysis identified candidate immune exposures from TCR beta sequences and from how often those sequences occurred across donors. Typing coverage varied by locus: 629-630 donors for A, B, C, DRB1 and DQB1; roughly 560 for DQA1; more than 600 for DPA1; around 490 for DPB1. A separate validation cohort of approximately 130 different subjects was used in addition to the roughly 670-subject first cohort. Among some 410 genotyped donors of the cohort, an average of around 240,000 unique TCR beta nucleotide sequences was sequenced per donor, of which approximately 18% were non-productive. The study was designed to test whether signatures of past pathogen exposure could be identified by cataloging public T cell receptors. Both class I and class II loci were covered by HLA typing, at four-digit resolution. To study patterns of TCR occurrence, a later analysis re-analyzed previously published TCR beta repertoires from 550 to 800 donors and added high-resolution HLA genotyping. An earlier analysis of approximately 580 of the donors used high-throughput TCR beta sequencing to judge whether each TCR beta V gene segment behaved as functional or pseudogenic. Four or five DR-DQ haplotypes were handled as single units for association and clustering, since linkage in the cohort was strong. Every repertoire in the discovery cohort had been generated on one and the same sequencing platform. The T cell repertoires of 670 or so subjects were profiled by immunosequencing and related to cytomegalovirus serostatus. In a later genetic analysis, genome-wide SNP genotypes for about three fifths of the roughly 670 donors were used, and that subset was treated as a discovery cohort.

The library was prepared using the immunoSEQ multiplex PCR assay. For the multiplex PCR, a mixture combining 60 forward primers for TCR Vbeta segments and 13 reverse primers for TCR Jbeta segments was used. Amplification of the CDR3 region of rearranged TCR beta genes was performed with a multiplex PCR assay on genomic DNA. The amplified TCR beta libraries were sequenced on the Illumina HiSeq System as 87-base-pair reads. Under the source paper's analysis protocol: In a later analysis, 80 million or so unique TCR beta chains were counted across the 666 repertoires, and roughly 10 million of these chains were shared by at least two donors. Raw reads were error-corrected and collapsed into unique sequences with a nearest-neighbor algorithm that merged closely related sequences to remove PCR and sequencing errors. CDR3 sequences were aligned to IMGT reference sequences to assign V, D and J gene segments. For a sequence to be retained, at least a six-nucleotide match to both a V gene segment and a J gene segment was required. Rearrangements were called productive when the CDR3 lacked stop codons and stayed in frame with V and J; all others were non-productive. CDR3 was defined according to IMGT convention as the region running from the second conserved V-encoded cysteine to the conserved J-encoded phenylalanine. The earlier analysis of about 640 of the donors excluded any sequence lacking an unambiguous match to a single V gene segment. An earlier analysis of several hundred of the donors called V segments functional above 56.7% productive rearrangements and segregating when the between-donor standard deviation exceeded 5%. A statistical classification framework was built for diagnosing cytomegalovirus status from the catalog of TCR beta chain sequences. In a later analysis, TCR nucleotide sequences were compared against IMGT/GENE-DB human TR gene sequences so that V and J genes could be assigned. A later analysis assigned CDR3 sequences and most-parsimonious VDJ recombination scenarios with the TCRdist pipeline. In a later analysis, every TCR beta chain was defined by the combination of its CDR3 amino acid sequence and its V-gene family, and reads without a unique V-gene family were dropped. In a later analysis, 450 to 600 highly shared, low-generation-probability nucleotide sequences were removed to address suspected cross-contamination and a sequencing artifact. A later analysis calculated a clonal expansion index for each public chain from normalized within-repertoire ranks of inferred template counts. In a later analysis, generation probabilities were computed using a VDJ recombination model fitted to out-of-frame rearrangements, and the results were checked against IGoR. Hypergeometric tests were used in a later analysis to score TCR-TCR, TCR-HLA and TCR-CMV co-occurrence, with a repertoire-size bias correction applied to the TCR pairs. A later analysis estimated false discovery rates by permuting HLA or CMV assignments 20 times. A later analysis grouped co-occurring TCRs with DBSCAN, adding TCRdist sequence similarity when clustering within HLA-allele-positive subsets. For co-occurrence clustering, repertoires with fewer than 30,000 or more than 120,000 public chains were excluded, along with several repertoires with anomalous nucleotide sharing. TCRdb stores this immuneACCESS table with in-frame sequences only. Part of the clones is absent; in the studies checked, under half of the shortfall reflects unresolved V genes, and no reason is known for the rest. V and J calls and clone size come straight from that table; D and trimming were deduced from the DNA. This sample is represented by 170,000 or so clones; under 90% of them were singletons. The ten largest clonotypes hold 5.5% to 7.5% of the sample.

Results and caveats for the whole study, not just this receptor: Most CMV-associated TCR beta chains appeared to be HLA-restricted in a later analysis, and the HLA associations seemed to be driven largely by CMV exposure. A further reported finding was that TCR beta sequences accurately predicted the HLA-A and HLA-B alleles for most subjects in the first cohort. In an earlier analysis of about 600 of the donors, most TCR beta V segments appeared in productive rearrangements about 87% or about 30% of the time, broadly matching IMGT annotations. According to a later analysis, TCR association rates differed among HLA loci, with DRB1 alleles showing the most associated TCRs and HLA-C alleles showing the fewest. Because HLA typing was missing for some donors at each locus, association tests included only the typed subset. A group of highly shared sequence variants was considered likely to be a technical artifact of the sequencing pipeline. Linkage disequilibrium might explain the correlated functional status among segregating V segments, but an unknown experimental factor could not be excluded. In a later analysis, HLA-associated TCR beta chains were found to be more clonally expanded and to have lower generation probabilities than equally common non-associated chains. The authors suggested that the approach could potentially be generalized to other disease states and immunological phenotypes. In vitro tests confirmed that a few of the cytomegalovirus-associated TCR beta chains recognize cytomegalovirus antigens. Most TCR sequences were observed very rarely across donors, whereas some public TCRs were present in many individuals. This cohort had only TCR beta chains sequenced, and the lack of alpha or paired-chain data limited which features could be detected. V-gene and J-gene trimming of TCR beta chains was associated with a missense DCLRE1C variant in a later genetic analysis, and the association was replicated in an independent cohort. Compared with the 666-donor mean, donors in an Asian-associated ancestry cluster had fewer N-insertions in productive TCRs, according to a later genetic analysis. Roughly uniform sequencing depth across donors was assumed in presence/absence analyses, although this assumption may not hold. The study listed 170 or so TCR beta chains as associated with cytomegalovirus. Immune exposure information for the cohort was limited to CMV serostatus. A later analysis associated 17,000 or so TCR beta sequences with specific HLA alleles at a false discovery rate of 0.05. When HLA alleles, especially DR and DQ, strongly co-occurred, attributing TCR associations to individual alleles was difficult. The classifier was reported to diagnose cytomegalovirus status with high specificity and sensitivity in both the original cohort and the validation cohort. A later analysis reported that several top co-occurrence clusters appeared linked to parvovirus B19, influenza, CMV and Epstein-Barr virus. Because counts were too low, roughly 16 rarely observed V segments, including chromosome 9 orphons, were left out of the earlier analysis of some 600 of the donors. Some IMGT-functional V segments, including TRBV6-2 and TRBV6-3, could not be distinguished by the 87-base-pair reads and were therefore excluded.

The cohort was made up of 500 to 800 healthy bone marrow donors. All cohort members were sampled while nominally healthy, although unrecorded immune exposures were likely present. The donor was CMV seropositive and belonged to the group of 250 to 300 seropositive cohort members. A peripheral blood sample was provided by each donor, and peripheral blood mononuclear cells were used for TCR beta sequencing. Genomic DNA extraction from the blood cell samples was performed with the Qiagen DNeasy Blood Extraction Kit. The germline V gene (reference sequence) gives CDR1 as GTSNPN and CDR2 as SVGIG. The V end loses 4 bases and the J end loses 4 bases, and a stretch of 10 bases separates them. From cysteine to phenylalanine, the CDR3 is 13 amino acids long. This entry keeps only the CDR3 DNA: 39 bases, framed from base 1. In the case of this clone: This clone's antigen is unknown. No base-level quality is on record; no much larger clone is a single base apart.

The sample was PBMCs. The sequence is built from TRBV30 and TRBJ2-2; no D segment can be confidently identified. The receptor's source is a man aged 30 to 39 in good health and CMV-seropositive. The CDR3 is CAWMGQATGELFF. The DNA reads TGTGCCTGGATGGGCCAGGCCACCGGGGAGCTGTTTTTT.